These T cell receptor beta chains were read from a single sample in a study of molecular identifiers for immune sequencing clone quantification. TCRdb re-called the PCR reads through MiXCR, storing one row per CDR3 protein. This sample has about 630,000 distinct CDR3 sequences; 25% occur once, and the top ten carry roughly 0.83%. Input material: naive CD8+ T cells from blood, with Jurkat cell RNA spiked in. The receptor set was obtained from a human donor in good health. Some libraries in this study had Jurkat cell RNA spiked in. Each CDR3 is given with its conserved first and last residue. Fields, in order: CDR3 protein, CDR3 DNA, D gene, V gene, clone size, J gene. The D gene is left open where the match is weak. Clone size is shown for a subset of rows, as once, few, many or a class of expanded clone.

CDR3 protein: CASSVTGGDEKLFF
CDR3 DNA: TGTGCCAGCAGCGTGACAGGGGGCGACGAAAAACTGTTTTTT
D gene: TRBD1
V gene: TRBV9
clone size: many
J gene: TRBJ1-4

CDR3 protein: CAISETRAGSTDTQYF
CDR3 DNA: TGTGCCATCAGTGAGACAAGGGCGGGGAGCACAGATACGCAGTATTTT
D gene: NA
V gene: TRBV10-3
clone size: NA
J gene: TRBJ2-3

CDR3 protein: CASSAGTVSGNTIYF
CDR3 DNA: TGTGCCAGCAGTGCCGGGACAGTCTCTGGAAACACCATATATTTT
D gene: TRBD1
V gene: TRBV28
clone size: NA
J gene: TRBJ1-3

CDR3 protein: CSARDLYGGPTDTQYF
CDR3 DNA: TGCAGTGCTAGAGATCTATACGGGGGCCCCACAGATACGCAGTATTTT
D gene: NA
V gene: TRBV20-1
clone size: many
J gene: TRBJ2-3

CDR3 protein: CASGVAGAYEQYF
CDR3 DNA: TGTGCCAGTGGTGTAGCGGGAGCCTACGAGCAGTACTTC
D gene: TRBD2
V gene: TRBV4-2
clone size: NA
J gene: TRBJ2-7

CDR3 protein: CASSQDGISSYNEQFF
CDR3 DNA: TGTGCCAGCAGCCAAGATGGCATTAGCTCCTACAATGAGCAGTTCTTC
D gene: NA
V gene: TRBV3-1
clone size: NA
J gene: TRBJ2-1

CDR3 protein: CSASDLAAPGTGELFF
CDR3 DNA: TGCAGTGCTAGTGATCTAGCGGCCCCAGGCACCGGGGAGCTGTTTTTT
D gene: TRBD2
V gene: TRBV20-1
clone size: few
J gene: TRBJ2-2

CDR3 protein: CASSPLTQETQYF
CDR3 DNA: TGTGCCAGCAGCCCATTGACCCAAGAGACCCAGTACTTC
D gene: NA
V gene: TRBV9
clone size: few
J gene: TRBJ2-5

CDR3 protein: CASSPGQPTDTQYF
CDR3 DNA: TGTGCCAGCAGCCCGGGACAGCCCACAGATACGCAGTATTTT
D gene: TRBD1
V gene: TRBV7-6
clone size: many
J gene: TRBJ2-3

CDR3 protein: CASSLEGSFDDEQYF
CDR3 DNA: TGTGCCAGCAGCTTGGAAGGGAGCTTTGATGACGAGCAGTACTTC
D gene: NA
V gene: TRBV5-5
clone size: few
J gene: TRBJ2-7

CDR3 protein: CASSEALHGTGVGTLHF
CDR3 DNA: TGTGCCAGCAGTGAAGCGCTTCACGGGACGGGGGTTGGGACCCTCCACTTT
D gene: NA
V gene: TRBV2
clone size: many
J gene: TRBJ1-6

CDR3 protein: CASEDLQREQYF
CDR3 DNA: TGTGCATCAGAGGATCTTCAGCGCGAGCAGTACTTC
D gene: NA
V gene: TRBV6-2/TRBV6-3
clone size: many
J gene: TRBJ2-7

CDR3 protein: CASSLILGRELFF
CDR3 DNA: TGTGCCAGCAGCCTCATCTTGGGCCGGGAGCTGTTTTTT
D gene: NA
V gene: TRBV7-9
clone size: many
J gene: TRBJ2-2

CDR3 protein: CASSLQGPQINEQYF
CDR3 DNA: TGTGCCAGCAGTTTGCAGGGACCGCAGATTAACGAGCAGTACTTC
D gene: NA
V gene: TRBV27
clone size: NA
J gene: TRBJ2-7

CDR3 protein: CASSQDIASEKYQETQYF
CDR3 DNA: TGCGCCAGCAGCCAAGATATCGCTAGCGAGAAGTACCAAGAGACCCAGTACTTC
D gene: NA
V gene: TRBV4-3
clone size: many
J gene: TRBJ2-5

CDR3 protein: CASSPYPTDRETQYF
CDR3 DNA: TGCGCCAGCAGCCCCTACCCGACGGACCGAGAGACCCAGTACTTC
D gene: NA
V gene: TRBV5-1
clone size: many
J gene: TRBJ2-5

CDR3 protein: CASSFLAGNTGELFF
CDR3 DNA: TGTGCCAGCAGTTTCCTAGCGGGTAACACCGGGGAGCTGTTTTTT
D gene: TRBD2
V gene: TRBV12-3/TRBV12-4
clone size: many
J gene: TRBJ2-2

CDR3 protein: CASIQGFTEAFF
CDR3 DNA: TGTGCCAGCATCCAGGGTTTCACTGAAGCTTTCTTT
D gene: NA
V gene: TRBV6-5
clone size: many
J gene: TRBJ1-1

CDR3 protein: CASSSRGQGFFGYTF
CDR3 DNA: TGTGCCAGCAGCAGCCGCGGACAGGGGTTCTTTGGCTACACCTTC
D gene: TRBD1
V gene: TRBV13
clone size: few
J gene: TRBJ1-2

CDR3 protein: CASRLGRDNQPQHF
CDR3 DNA: TGTGCCAGCAGGCTGGGCAGGGACAATCAGCCCCAGCATTTT
D gene: NA
V gene: TRBV21-1
clone size: many
J gene: TRBJ1-5

CDR3 protein: CASSITGNNQPQHF
CDR3 DNA: TGTGCCAGTAGTATCACCGGTAACAATCAGCCCCAGCATTTT
D gene: NA
V gene: TRBV19
clone size: NA
J gene: TRBJ1-5

CDR3 protein: CASSLSKTGFSPLHF
CDR3 DNA: TGTGCCAGCAGTTTATCCAAGACAGGTTTTTCACCCCTCCACTTT
D gene: NA
V gene: TRBV27
clone size: NA
J gene: TRBJ1-6

CDR3 protein: CASSQARDQPQHF
CDR3 DNA: TGCGCCAGCAGCCAAGCGAGGGATCAGCCCCAGCATTTT
D gene: NA
V gene: TRBV4-1
clone size: many
J gene: TRBJ1-5

CDR3 protein: CSASYATAATNEKLFF
CDR3 DNA: TGCAGTGCTAGTTATGCGACAGCCGCAACTAATGAAAAACTGTTTTTT
D gene: NA
V gene: TRBV20-1
clone size: NA
J gene: TRBJ1-4

CDR3 protein: CASSSPGTMSTEAFF
CDR3 DNA: TGTGCCAGCAGCTCCCCGGGGACCATGAGCACTGAAGCTTTCTTT
D gene: NA
V gene: TRBV7-2
clone size: NA
J gene: TRBJ1-1

CDR3 protein: CASSSGQGGLTGELFF
CDR3 DNA: TGTGCCAGCAGTTCCGGACAGGGAGGTTTGACCGGGGAGCTGTTTTTT
D gene: TRBD1
V gene: TRBV6-5
clone size: NA
J gene: TRBJ2-2

CDR3 protein: CASSPRDREIQETQYF
CDR3 DNA: TGTGCCAGCTCACCCCGGGACAGGGAGATCCAAGAGACCCAGTACTTC
D gene: TRBD1
V gene: TRBV18
clone size: many
J gene: TRBJ2-5

CDR3 protein: CASRPGTGTDTQYF
CDR3 DNA: TGTGCCAGCAGACCTGGGACAGGCACAGATACGCAGTATTTT
D gene: TRBD1
V gene: TRBV6-5
clone size: many
J gene: TRBJ2-3

CDR3 protein: CSIRVANTGELFF
CDR3 DNA: TGCAGCATCAGGGTTGCGAACACCGGGGAGCTGTTTTTT
D gene: NA
V gene: TRBV29-1
clone size: many
J gene: TRBJ2-2

CDR3 protein: CASTLSGPSTDTQYF
CDR3 DNA: TGTGCCAGCACCTTATCTGGGCCTAGCACAGATACGCAGTATTTT
D gene: NA
V gene: TRBV27
clone size: many
J gene: TRBJ2-3

CDR3 protein: CASSLKGEAYEQYF
CDR3 DNA: TGTGCCAGCAGTTTAAAGGGGGAAGCCTACGAGCAGTACTTC
D gene: NA
V gene: TRBV27
clone size: few
J gene: TRBJ2-7

CDR3 protein: CASSPGQTLHNEQFF
CDR3 DNA: TGTGCCAGCAGCCCAGGACAGACACTTCACAATGAGCAGTTCTTC
D gene: NA
V gene: TRBV7-3
clone size: once
J gene: TRBJ2-1

CDR3 protein: CASTYREIYRETQYF
CDR3 DNA: TGTGCCAGCACCTACCGGGAGATCTATAGAGAGACCCAGTACTTC
D gene: NA
V gene: TRBV6-4
clone size: NA
J gene: TRBJ2-5

CDR3 protein: CASRKDRALDEKLFF
CDR3 DNA: TGTGCCAGCAGAAAAGACAGGGCGTTGGACGAAAAACTGTTTTTT
D gene: TRBD1
V gene: TRBV12-3/TRBV12-4
clone size: many
J gene: TRBJ1-4

CDR3 protein: CAWRGLGAGDPDTQYF
CDR3 DNA: TGTGCCTGGAGGGGGCTGGGAGCGGGAGATCCAGATACGCAGTATTTT
D gene: TRBD2
V gene: TRBV30
clone size: few
J gene: TRBJ2-3

CDR3 protein: CASSQVPRDRGSWGNQPQHF
CDR3 DNA: TGTGCCAGCAGCCAAGTCCCCCGGGACAGGGGGTCTTGGGGCAATCAGCCCCAGCATTTT
D gene: TRBD1
V gene: TRBV14
clone size: few
J gene: TRBJ1-5

CDR3 protein: CASSLPRGVLNSYEQYF
CDR3 DNA: TGTGCCAGCAGTTTACCCCGGGGGGTCTTAAACTCCTACGAGCAGTACTTC
D gene: TRBD2
V gene: TRBV28
clone size: few
J gene: TRBJ2-7

CDR3 protein: CSVHTGAYEQYF
CDR3 DNA: TGCAGCGTCCATACCGGGGCCTACGAGCAGTACTTC
D gene: NA
V gene: TRBV29-1
clone size: NA
J gene: TRBJ2-7

CDR3 protein: CASSLAGASGGYTQYF
CDR3 DNA: TGTGCCAGCAGCTTAGCCGGGGCTAGCGGGGGTTATACGCAGTATTTT
D gene: TRBD2
V gene: TRBV7-2
clone size: many
J gene: TRBJ2-3

CDR3 protein: CASSSSSHQPQHF
CDR3 DNA: TGTGCCAGCAGTTCCTCCAGCCATCAGCCCCAGCATTTT
D gene: NA
V gene: TRBV28
clone size: NA
J gene: TRBJ1-5

CDR3 protein: CASSSGKGARDEKLFF
CDR3 DNA: TGTGCCAGCTCTTCCGGAAAGGGGGCGCGGGATGAAAAACTGTTTTTT
D gene: TRBD1
V gene: TRBV27
clone size: many
J gene: TRBJ1-4

CDR3 protein: CASSFRGLYTEAFF
CDR3 DNA: TGTGCCAGCAGTTTTCGGGGTTTGTACACTGAAGCTTTCTTT
D gene: NA
V gene: TRBV28
clone size: few
J gene: TRBJ1-1